These 21 T cell receptor beta chains originate from one sample sequenced in a study of T cells expressing NK-cell markers. TCRdb reprocessed the 5' RACE reads; each CDR3 protein has one entry and no DNA is given. The sample holds roughly 120,000 distinct CDR3 sequences. The sequenced material came from blood T cells: a sorted CD56 or NKG2C T cell subset, CD4+ or CD8+ T cells, or bulk PBMC T cells (not recorded which). All receptors derive from a woman between 18 and 69 years old in good health.

V usage is TRBV5-6 and J usage is TRBJ1-6. This CDR3 comprises 12 residues. Germline CDR1 SGHDT, CDR2 YYEEEE. CDR3 amino acids: CASSFDPSPLHF.

The chain employs TRBV18 and TRBJ2-7. CDR3 length: 13 amino acids. Germline V gene data show CDR1 as KGHSH and CDR2 as LQKENI. The CDR3 sequence is CASSPSTSYEQYF.

This CDR3 is CASSLAQGGLRNEQFF. The genes are TRBV5-1 and TRBJ2-1; TCRdb gives TRBD1 as the D gene, but with no DNA this cannot be confirmed. CDR1 SGHRS and CDR2 YFSETQ come from the germline V gene. The CDR3 is 16 residues long.

The genes are TRBV20-1 and TRBJ2-1; TCRdb gives TRBD1 as the D gene, but with no DNA this cannot be confirmed. This CDR3 is built from 14 residues. Per the germline V gene, CDR1 is DFQATT and CDR2 is SNEGSKA (reference sequence). The CDR3 sequence: CSAGAENSYNEQFF.

The chain has TRBV29-1 and TRBJ2-7. This CDR3 spans 13 amino acids. From germline, CDR1 is SQVTM and CDR2 ANQGSEA. This CDR3 is CSVGRSWDYEQYF.

This rearrangement joins TRBV7-6 to TRBJ2-7; the D call from TCRdb, TRBD1, cannot be confirmed without DNA. Germline CDR1 and CDR2: SGHVS and FNYEAQ. This CDR3 contains 13 residues. The CDR3 region is CASSPPASYEQYF.

This chain links TRBV20-1 with TRBJ2-7; the D call of TRBD1 rests on TCRdb alone, since no DNA is present to check it. Germline CDR1 DFQATT, CDR2 SNEGSKA (reference sequence). This CDR3 contains 15 residues. This CDR3 reads CSARDTGVYSYEQYF.

The CDR3 here is CASSPPGANTEAFF. The chain uses TRBV5-5 and TRBJ1-1; TCRdb returns TRBD1, unconfirmable since there is no DNA. Germline loops: CDR1 SGHKS, CDR2 YYEKEE (reference sequence). The length of the CDR3 is 14 residues.

V is TRBV4-3 and J is TRBJ1-2. Germline V gene lookup returns CDR1 LGHNA and CDR2 YSLEER. The CDR3 length is 15 residues. This CDR3 is CASSQDSAGKEGYTF.

The V gene is TRBV12-5, the J gene TRBJ2-1. CDR3 size: 14 residues. Germline V gene lookup returns CDR1 LGHNT and CDR2 FRNRAP. The CDR3 protein is CASGLVGLDNEQFF.

This rearrangement joins TRBV5-5 to TRBJ1-4. The CDR3 covers 14 residues. CDR1 is SGHKS, CDR2 YYEKEE, per germline (reference sequence). The CDR3 sequence: CASSREAGNEKLFF. Variable domain in full (rest from reference TRBV5-5 and TRBJ1-4): DAGVTQSPTHLIKTRGQQVTLRCSPISGHKSVSWYQQVLGQGPQFIFQYYEKEERGRGNFPDRFSARQFPNYSSELNVNALLLGDSALYLCASSREAGNEKLFFGSGTQLSVL.

The V gene is TRBV19, the J gene TRBJ2-5; TCRdb lists TRBD1, though no DNA is available to test this call. The CDR3 extends over 14 amino acids. CDR1 is LNHDA and CDR2 is SQIVND in the germline V gene (reference sequence). Here the CDR3 reads CAIGDGRSQETQYF.

This chain uses TRBV4-3 with TRBJ1-2. CDR1 is LGHNA and CDR2 is YSLEER in the germline V gene. The CDR3 runs 11 residues. The CDR3: CASGMDYGYTF.

This chain connects TRBV7-9 to TRBJ1-6. Germline V gene sequence: CDR1 SEHNR, CDR2 FQNEAQ (reference sequence). This CDR3 is built from 15 residues. CDR3 sequence reads: CASSLEGSYNSPLHF.

The chain couples TRBV27 to TRBJ2-2. The CDR3 sequence is 12 residues long. The germline gives CDR1 MNHEY, CDR2 SMNVEV (reference sequence). The CDR3 here is CASSLHPGELFF.

The gene calls are TRBV2 and TRBJ2-2; the D gene TCRdb calls, TRBD1, cannot be checked with no DNA. The CDR3 is 15 amino acids. Germline V gene lookup returns CDR1 SNHLY and CDR2 FYNNEI. CDR3 protein: CASRATAYLAGELFF.

The V call is TRBV29-1, the J call TRBJ1-4; the D call from TCRdb, TRBD1, cannot be confirmed without DNA. Germline V gene data show CDR1 as SQVTM and CDR2 as ANQGSEA. CDR3 size: 13 residues. Here the CDR3 reads CSVSGGAGEKLFF.

The chain has TRBV3-1 and TRBJ1-4; TCRdb proposes TRBD1, but this gene call is untestable without DNA. The germline CDR1 and CDR2 sequences are LGHDT and YNNKEL (reference sequence). This CDR3 is 17 amino acids long. This CDR3 is CASSQDWGFATNEKLFF.

The gene calls are TRBV3-1 and TRBJ2-5; TCRdb's assignment of TRBD2 cannot be checked, as there is no DNA. Germline CDR1 and CDR2: LGHDT and YNNKEL (reference sequence). This CDR3 is 16 amino acids long. The CDR3 protein is CASSPTSGSGQETQYF.

The V call is TRBV15, the J call TRBJ2-7; TCRdb selects TRBD1, and the lack of DNA leaves this call unchecked. The CDR3 covers 14 residues. The germline gives CDR1 LNHNV, CDR2 YYDKDF (reference sequence). The CDR3 reads CATSTYRDSYEQYF.

CDR3: CASSIDGGPETQYF. The rearrangement links TRBV19 to TRBJ2-5; the D call of TRBD2 rests on TCRdb alone, since no DNA is present to check it. There are 14 residues in the CDR3. The germline V gene encodes CDR1 LNHDA and CDR2 SQIVND (reference sequence).